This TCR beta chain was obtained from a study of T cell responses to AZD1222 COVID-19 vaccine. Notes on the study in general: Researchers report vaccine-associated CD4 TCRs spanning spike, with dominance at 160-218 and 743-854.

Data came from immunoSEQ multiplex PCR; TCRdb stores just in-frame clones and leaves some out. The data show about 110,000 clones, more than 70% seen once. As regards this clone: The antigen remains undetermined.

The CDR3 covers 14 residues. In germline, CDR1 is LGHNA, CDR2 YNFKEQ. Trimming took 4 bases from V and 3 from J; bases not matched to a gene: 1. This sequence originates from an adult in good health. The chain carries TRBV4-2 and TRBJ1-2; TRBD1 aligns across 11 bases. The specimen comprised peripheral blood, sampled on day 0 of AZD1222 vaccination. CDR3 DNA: TGTGCCAGCAGCCGGACAGGGGGCGACTATGGCTACACCTTC. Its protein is CASSRTGGDYGYTF.